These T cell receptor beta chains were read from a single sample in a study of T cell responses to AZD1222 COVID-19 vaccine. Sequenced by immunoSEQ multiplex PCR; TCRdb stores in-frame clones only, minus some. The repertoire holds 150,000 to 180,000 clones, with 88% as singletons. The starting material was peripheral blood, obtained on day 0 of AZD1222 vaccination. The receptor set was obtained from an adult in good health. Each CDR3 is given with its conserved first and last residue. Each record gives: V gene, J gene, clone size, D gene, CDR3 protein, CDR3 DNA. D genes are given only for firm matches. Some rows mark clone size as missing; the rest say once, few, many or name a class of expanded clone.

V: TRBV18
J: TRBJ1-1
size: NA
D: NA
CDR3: CASSRTEVNTEAFF
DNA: TGTGCCAGCTCACGGACAGAGGTGAACACTGAAGCTTTCTTT

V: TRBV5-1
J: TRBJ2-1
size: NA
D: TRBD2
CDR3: CASSSQRGVYNEQFF
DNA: TGCGCCAGCAGCTCCCAGCGGGGCGTGTACAATGAGCAGTTCTTC

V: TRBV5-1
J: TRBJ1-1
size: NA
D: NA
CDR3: CASSARWELNTEAFF
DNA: TGCGCCAGCAGCGCAAGGTGGGAACTGAACACTGAAGCTTTCTTT

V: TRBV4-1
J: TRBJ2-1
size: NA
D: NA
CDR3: CASSQEAQSNEQFF
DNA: TGCGCCAGCAGCCAAGAGGCCCAGTCAAATGAGCAGTTCTTC

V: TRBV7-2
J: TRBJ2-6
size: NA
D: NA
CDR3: CASSESGGGANVLTF
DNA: TGTGCCAGCAGCGAATCAGGTGGAGGGGCCAACGTCCTGACTTTC

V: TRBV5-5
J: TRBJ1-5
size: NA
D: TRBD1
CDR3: CASSLAGQGGQPQHF
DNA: TGTGCCAGCAGCTTGGCAGGACAGGGAGGCCAGCCCCAGCATTTT

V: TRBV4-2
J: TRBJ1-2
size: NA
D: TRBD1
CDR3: CASSQDRQGGSSGYTF
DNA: TGTGCCAGCAGCCAAGACCGACAGGGGGGTTCATCTGGCTACACCTTC

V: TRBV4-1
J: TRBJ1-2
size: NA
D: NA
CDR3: CASSRGMSVGNTGYTF
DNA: TGCGCCAGCAGCCGAGGAATGAGTGTGGGAAATACCGGCTACACCTTC

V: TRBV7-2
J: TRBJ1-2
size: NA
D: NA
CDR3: CASSLQGSDYGYTF
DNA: TGTGCCAGCAGCTTACAGGGAAGTGACTATGGCTACACCTTC

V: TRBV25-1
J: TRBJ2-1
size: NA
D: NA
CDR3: CASSEVGNPEQFF
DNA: TGTGCCAGCAGTGAGGTGGGCAACCCTGAGCAGTTCTTC

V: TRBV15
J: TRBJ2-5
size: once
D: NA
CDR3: CATKSADGARETQYF
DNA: TGTGCCACCAAGTCGGCCGACGGGGCACGGGAGACCCAGTACTTC

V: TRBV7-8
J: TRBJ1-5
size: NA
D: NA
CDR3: CASSTGRGNQPQHF
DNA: TGTGCCAGCAGCACAGGGCGGGGGAATCAGCCCCAGCATTTT

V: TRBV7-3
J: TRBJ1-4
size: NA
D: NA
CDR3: CASSSKGELFF
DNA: TGTGCCAGCAGCTCCAAGGGGGAACTGTTTTTT

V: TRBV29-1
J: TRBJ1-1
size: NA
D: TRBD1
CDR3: CSVGDRGLTEAFF
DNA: TGCAGCGTCGGAGACAGGGGGCTCACTGAAGCTTTCTTT

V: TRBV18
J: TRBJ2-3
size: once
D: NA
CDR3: CASSPPPSGDTQYF
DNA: TGTGCCAGCTCACCGCCCCCCTCGGGGGATACGCAGTATTTT

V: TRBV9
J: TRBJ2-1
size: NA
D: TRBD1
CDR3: CASRPTGLGEQFF
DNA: TGTGCCAGCAGACCGACAGGGTTAGGTGAGCAGTTCTTC

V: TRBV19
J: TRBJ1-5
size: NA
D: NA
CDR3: CASKRGGIPHSNQPQHF
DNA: TGTGCCAGTAAAAGGGGCGGAATACCCCATAGCAATCAGCCCCAGCATTTT

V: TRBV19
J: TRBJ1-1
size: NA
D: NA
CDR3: CASSMRNKNTEAFF
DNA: TGTGCCAGTAGTATGAGGAACAAGAACACTGAAGCTTTCTTT

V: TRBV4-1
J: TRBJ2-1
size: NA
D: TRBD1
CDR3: CASSQAETGTYNEQFF
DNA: TGCGCCAGCAGCCAAGCAGAGACAGGGACATACAATGAGCAGTTCTTC

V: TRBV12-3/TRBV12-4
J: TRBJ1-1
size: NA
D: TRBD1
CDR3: CASTGTARLEAFF
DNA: TGTGCCAGCACAGGGACAGCTAGACTTGAAGCTTTCTTT

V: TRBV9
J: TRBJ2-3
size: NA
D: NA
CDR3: CASSVDEGATDTQYF
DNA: TGTGCCAGCAGCGTAGATGAGGGCGCCACAGATACGCAGTATTTT

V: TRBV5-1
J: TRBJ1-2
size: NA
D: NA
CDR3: CASSLDPGHYYGYTF
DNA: TGCGCCAGCAGCTTGGATCCGGGCCACTACTATGGCTACACCTTC

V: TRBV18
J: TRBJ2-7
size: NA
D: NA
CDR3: CASSPSGARGEQYF
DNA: TGTGCCAGCTCCCCTAGCGGCGCCAGGGGGGAGCAGTACTTC

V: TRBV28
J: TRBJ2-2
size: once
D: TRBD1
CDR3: CASRANRGRGTGELFF
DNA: TGTGCCAGCAGAGCAAACAGGGGGCGCGGCACCGGGGAGCTGTTTTTT

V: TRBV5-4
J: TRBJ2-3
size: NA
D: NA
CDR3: CASSLSSRVTDTQYF
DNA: TGTGCCAGCAGCTTGTCCAGCAGAGTAACAGATACGCAGTATTTT

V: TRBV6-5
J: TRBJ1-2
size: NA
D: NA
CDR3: CASRTTTAGYTF
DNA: TGTGCCAGCAGGACCACGACAGCTGGCTACACCTTC

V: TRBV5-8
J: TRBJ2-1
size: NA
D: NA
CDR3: CASSKEARTEQFF
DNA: TGTGCCAGCAGCAAAGAAGCTCGGACGGAGCAGTTCTTC

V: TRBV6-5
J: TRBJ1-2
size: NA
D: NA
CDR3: CASRPTLRTWGYTF
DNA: TGTGCCAGCAGACCGACACTTCGGACTTGGGGCTACACCTTC

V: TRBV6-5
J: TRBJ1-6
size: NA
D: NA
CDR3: CASSLTTGRQSLHF
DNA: TGTGCCAGCAGCCTCACAACGGGACGGCAATCCCTCCACTTT

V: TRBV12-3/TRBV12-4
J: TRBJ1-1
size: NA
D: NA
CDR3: CAISSGGVAFF
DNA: TGTGCCATCTCTTCGGGGGGCGTAGCTTTCTTT

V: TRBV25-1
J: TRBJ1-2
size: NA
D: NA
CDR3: CASSESGYYGYTF
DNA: TGTGCCAGCAGTGAATCCGGGTACTATGGCTACACCTTC

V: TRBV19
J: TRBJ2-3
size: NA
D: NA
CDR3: CASSQVETDTQYF
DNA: TGTGCCAGTAGTCAGGTAGAGACAGATACGCAGTATTTT

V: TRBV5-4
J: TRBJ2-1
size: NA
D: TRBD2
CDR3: CASSPPTSGSYNEQFF
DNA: TGTGCCAGCAGTCCCCCGACTAGCGGCTCCTACAATGAGCAGTTCTTC

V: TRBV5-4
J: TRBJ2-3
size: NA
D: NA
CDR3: CASSSGVTDTQYF
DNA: TGTGCCAGCAGCTCAGGTGTCACAGATACGCAGTATTTT

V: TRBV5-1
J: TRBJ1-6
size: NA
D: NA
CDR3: CASSSRQANNSPLHF
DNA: TGCGCCAGCAGCTCGAGACAGGCAAATAATTCACCCCTCCACTTT

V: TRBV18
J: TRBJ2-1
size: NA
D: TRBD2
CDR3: CASSPSSGGLNEQFF
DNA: TGTGCCAGCTCACCATCGAGCGGGGGTCTCAATGAGCAGTTCTTC

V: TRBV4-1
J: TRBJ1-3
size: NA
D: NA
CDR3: CASSQAVNSGNTIYF
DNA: TGCGCCAGCAGCCAAGCGGTCAACTCTGGAAACACCATATATTTT

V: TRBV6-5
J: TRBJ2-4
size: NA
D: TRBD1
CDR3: CASSYVQGFENIQYF
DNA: TGTGCCAGCAGTTACGTACAGGGGTTCGAAAACATTCAGTACTTC

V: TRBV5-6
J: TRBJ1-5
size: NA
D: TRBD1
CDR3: CASSLQGAFNQPQHF
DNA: TGTGCCAGCAGCTTGCAGGGGGCTTTCAATCAGCCCCAGCATTTT

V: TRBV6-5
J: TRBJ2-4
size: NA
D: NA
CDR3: CASSYGERVAKNIQYF
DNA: TGTGCCAGCAGCTACGGGGAACGGGTAGCCAAAAACATTCAGTACTTC

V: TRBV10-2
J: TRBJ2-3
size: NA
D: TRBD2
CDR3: CASSESGDLTDTQYF
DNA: TGCGCCAGCAGTGAGAGCGGGGACCTCACAGATACGCAGTATTTT

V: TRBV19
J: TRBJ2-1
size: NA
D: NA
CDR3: CACSVGGRFYNEQFF
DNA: TGTGCCTGTTCAGTCGGGGGCAGATTCTACAATGAGCAGTTCTTC